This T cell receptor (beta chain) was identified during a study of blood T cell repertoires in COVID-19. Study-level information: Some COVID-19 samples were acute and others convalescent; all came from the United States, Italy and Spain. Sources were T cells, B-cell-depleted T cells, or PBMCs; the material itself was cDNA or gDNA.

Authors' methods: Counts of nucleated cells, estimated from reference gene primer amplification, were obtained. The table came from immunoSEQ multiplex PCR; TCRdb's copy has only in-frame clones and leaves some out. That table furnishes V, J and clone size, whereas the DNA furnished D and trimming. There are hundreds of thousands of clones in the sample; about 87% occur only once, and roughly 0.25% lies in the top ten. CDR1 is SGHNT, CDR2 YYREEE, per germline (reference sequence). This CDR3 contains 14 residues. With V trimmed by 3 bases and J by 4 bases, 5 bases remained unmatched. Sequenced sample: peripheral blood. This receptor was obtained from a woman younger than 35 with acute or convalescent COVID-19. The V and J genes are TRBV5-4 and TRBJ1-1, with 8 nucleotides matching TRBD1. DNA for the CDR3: TGTGCCAGCAGCTACACAGGGGGGACCACTGAAGCTTTCTTT. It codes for CASSYTGGTTEAFF. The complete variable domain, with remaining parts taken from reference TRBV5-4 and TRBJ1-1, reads ETGVTQSPTHLIKTRGQQVTLRCSSQSGHNTVSWYQQALGQGPQFIFQYYREEENGRGNFPPRFSGLQFPNYSSELNVNALELDDSALYLCASSYTGGTTEAFFGQGTRLTVV.